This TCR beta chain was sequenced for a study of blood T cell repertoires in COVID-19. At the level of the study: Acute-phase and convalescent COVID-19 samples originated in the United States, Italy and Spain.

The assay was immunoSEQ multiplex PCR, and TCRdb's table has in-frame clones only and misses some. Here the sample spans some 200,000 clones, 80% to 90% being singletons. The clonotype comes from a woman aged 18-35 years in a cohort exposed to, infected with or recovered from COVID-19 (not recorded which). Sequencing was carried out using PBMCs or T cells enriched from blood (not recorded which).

The CDR3 DNA is TGTGCCAGCAGCCACCGGCGAGGTGGCTCTGGGGCCAACGTCCTGACTTTC. Its protein is CASSHRRGGSGANVLTF. The chain carries TRBV11-3 and TRBJ2-6; D gene uncertain. Germline CDR1 reads SGHNT; CDR2 reads YENEEA. The CDR3 sequence is 17 residues long. Trimming left V 5 bases short and J 0 bases short, with 14 bases between.